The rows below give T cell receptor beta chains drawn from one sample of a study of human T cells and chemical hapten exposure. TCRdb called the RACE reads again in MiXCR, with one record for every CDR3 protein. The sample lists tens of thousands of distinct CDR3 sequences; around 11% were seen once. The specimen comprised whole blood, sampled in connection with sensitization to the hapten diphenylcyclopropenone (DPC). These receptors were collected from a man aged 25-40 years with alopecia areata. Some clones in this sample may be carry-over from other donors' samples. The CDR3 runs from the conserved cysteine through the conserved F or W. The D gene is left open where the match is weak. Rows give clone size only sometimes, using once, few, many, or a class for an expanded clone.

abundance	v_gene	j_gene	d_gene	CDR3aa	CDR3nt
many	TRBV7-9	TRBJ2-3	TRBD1	CASSLARTGRTDTQYF	TGTGCCAGCAGCTTAGCGCGGACAGGGAGAACAGATACGCAGTATTTT
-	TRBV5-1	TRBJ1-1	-	CASSATSDSEAFF	TGCGCCAGCAGCGCCACTTCGGACTCGGAAGCTTTCTTT
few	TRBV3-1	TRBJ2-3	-	CASSHGTFTDTQYF	TGTGCCAGCAGCCACGGGACCTTCACAGATACGCAGTATTTT
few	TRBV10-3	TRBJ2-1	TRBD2	CATRLEAGPNNEQFF	TGTGCCACACGACTGGAAGCGGGGCCTAACAATGAGCAGTTCTTC
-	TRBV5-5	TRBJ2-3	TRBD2	CASSSGLAGATDTQYF	TGTGCCAGCAGCTCGGGACTAGCGGGGGCCACAGATACGCAGTATTTT
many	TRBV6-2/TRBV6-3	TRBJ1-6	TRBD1	CASKDVFGQGVSPLHF	TGTGCCAGCAAAGATGTTTTTGGACAGGGGGTTTCACCCCTCCACTTT
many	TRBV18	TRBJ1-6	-	CASSPESEGSPLHF	TGTGCCAGCTCACCCGAGTCCGAGGGGTCACCCCTCCACTTT
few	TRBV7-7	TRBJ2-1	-	CASSLTRSSYNEQFF	TGTGCCAGCAGCTTAACCCGAAGCTCCTACAATGAGCAGTTCTTC
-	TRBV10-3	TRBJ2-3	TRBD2	CAISEPGLAGSTDTQYF	TGTGCCATCAGTGAACCGGGACTAGCGGGGAGCACAGATACGCAGTATTTT
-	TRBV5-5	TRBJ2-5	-	CASSLGAAQETQYF	TGTGCCAGCAGCTTAGGAGCGGCACAAGAGACCCAGTACTTC
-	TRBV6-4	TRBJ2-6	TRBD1	CASSPGTGYSGANVLTF	TGTGCCAGCAGTCCAGGGACAGGGTACTCTGGGGCCAACGTCCTGACTTTC
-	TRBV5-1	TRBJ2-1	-	CASSLEARGNEQFF	TGCGCCAGCAGCTTGGAGGCCAGGGGCAATGAGCAGTTCTTC
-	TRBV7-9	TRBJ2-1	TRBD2	CASSQASGASYNEQFF	TGTGCCAGCAGCCAAGCTAGCGGGGCCTCCTACAATGAGCAGTTCTTC
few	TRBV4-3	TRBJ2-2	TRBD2	CASSQDIAGGPNTGELFF	TGCGCCAGCAGCCAAGATATAGCGGGGGGCCCAAACACCGGGGAGCTGTTTTTT
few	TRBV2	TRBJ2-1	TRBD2	CASQRGDYNEQFF	TGTGCCAGTCAGCGGGGGGACTACAATGAGCAGTTCTTC
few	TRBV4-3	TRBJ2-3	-	CASSQADTQYF	TGCGCCAGCAGCCAAGCAGATACGCAGTATTTT
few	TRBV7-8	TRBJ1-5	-	CASSPTRVSNQPQHF	TGTGCCAGCAGTCCAACGCGGGTCAGCAATCAGCCCCAGCATTTT
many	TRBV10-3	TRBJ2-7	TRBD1	CAISWDRGLPYEQYF	TGTGCCATCAGCTGGGACAGGGGGCTGCCCTACGAGCAGTACTTC
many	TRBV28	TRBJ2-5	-	CASSQIGALPHQETQYF	TGTGCCAGCAGTCAAATCGGGGCACTTCCACACCAAGAGACCCAGTACTTC
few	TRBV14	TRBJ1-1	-	CASSQDPLTPEAFF	TGTGCCAGCAGCCAAGATCCACTCACCCCTGAAGCTTTCTTT
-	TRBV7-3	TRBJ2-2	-	CASSLRQNTGELFF	TGTGCCAGCAGCTTAAGACAGAACACCGGGGAGCTGTTTTTT
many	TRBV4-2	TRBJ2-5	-	CASSQDSGRVETQYF	TGTGCCAGCAGCCAAGACTCCGGCCGGGTGGAGACCCAGTACTTC
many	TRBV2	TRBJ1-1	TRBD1	CASGQGVNTEAFF	TGTGCCAGCGGACAGGGGGTGAACACTGAAGCTTTCTTT
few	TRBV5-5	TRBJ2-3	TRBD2	CASSSLADSTDTQYF	TGTGCCAGCAGCTCCCTAGCGGACAGCACAGATACGCAGTATTTT
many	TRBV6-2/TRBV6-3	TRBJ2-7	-	CASSPLTDTYEQYF	TGTGCCAGCAGCCCTCTGACAGATACCTACGAGCAGTACTTC
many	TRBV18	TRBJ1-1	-	CASSPRGHGEAFF	TGTGCCAGCTCACCACGAGGGCACGGGGAAGCTTTCTTT
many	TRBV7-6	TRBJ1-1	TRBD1	CASSGGQGFTEAFF	TGTGCCAGCAGCGGAGGACAGGGGTTCACTGAAGCTTTCTTT
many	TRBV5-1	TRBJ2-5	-	CASSSQETQYF	TGCGCCAGCAGCTCACAAGAGACCCAGTACTTC
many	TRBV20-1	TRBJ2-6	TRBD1	CSASGQVTSGANVLTF	TGCAGTGCTAGTGGACAGGTGACCTCTGGGGCCAACGTCCTGACTTTC
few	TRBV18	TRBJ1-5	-	CASSPYYNQPQHF	TGTGCCAGCTCACCATATTACAATCAGCCCCAGCATTTT
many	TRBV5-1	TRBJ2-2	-	CASSLSGTANTGELFF	TGCGCCAGCAGCTTGTCAGGGACGGCGAACACCGGGGAGCTGTTTTTT
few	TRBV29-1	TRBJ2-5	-	CGVEGTSRTETQYF	TGCGGCGTTGAAGGAACATCGCGGACGGAGACCCAGTACTTC
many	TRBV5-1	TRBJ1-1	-	CASSLGGGPFTEAFF	TGCGCCAGCAGCTTGGGCGGAGGACCTTTCACTGAAGCTTTCTTT
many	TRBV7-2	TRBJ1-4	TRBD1	CASSLAGQFNEKLFF	TGTGCCAGCAGCTTAGCGGGACAGTTTAATGAAAAACTGTTTTTT
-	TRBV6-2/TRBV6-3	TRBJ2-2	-	CASGEYTGELFF	TGTGCTTCCGGGGAGTACACCGGGGAGCTGTTTTTT
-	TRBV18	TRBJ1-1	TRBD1	CASSPPGGQDEAFF	TGTGCCAGCTCACCACCCGGGGGACAGGATGAAGCTTTCTTT
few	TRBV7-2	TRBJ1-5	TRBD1	CASSPDRDQPQHF	TGTGCCAGCAGCCCGGACAGGGATCAGCCCCAGCATTTT